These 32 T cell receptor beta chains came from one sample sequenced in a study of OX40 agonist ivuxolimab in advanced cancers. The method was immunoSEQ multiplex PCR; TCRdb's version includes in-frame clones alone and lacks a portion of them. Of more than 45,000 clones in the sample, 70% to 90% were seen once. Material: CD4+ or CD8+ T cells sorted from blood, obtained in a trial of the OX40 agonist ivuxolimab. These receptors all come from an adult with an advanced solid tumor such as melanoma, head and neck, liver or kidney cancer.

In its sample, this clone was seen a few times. The CDR3 sequence is CASSRTGSYEAFF. For the CDR3, the DNA is TGTGCCAGCAGCCGAACAGGTTCCTATGAAGCTTTCTTT. The rearrangement uses TRBV4-2 and TRBJ1-1, with a weak D call TRBD1 (5 bases). The CDR3 spans 13 residues. Germline-derived CDR1 and CDR2 are LGHNA and YNFKEQ. With 4 bases removed from V and 7 bases from J, the gap between germline ends came to 13 bases.

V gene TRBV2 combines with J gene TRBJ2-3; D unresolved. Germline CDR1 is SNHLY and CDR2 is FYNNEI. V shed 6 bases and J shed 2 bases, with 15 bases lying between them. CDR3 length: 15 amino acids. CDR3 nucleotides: TGTGCCAGCAGAATGACCCCTTTCGACACAGATACGCAGTATTTT. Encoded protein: CASRMTPFDTDTQYF.

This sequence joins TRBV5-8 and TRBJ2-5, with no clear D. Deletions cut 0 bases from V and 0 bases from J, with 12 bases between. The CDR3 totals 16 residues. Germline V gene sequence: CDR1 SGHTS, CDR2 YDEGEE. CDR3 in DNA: TGTGCCAGCAGCTTGGAGGGTAGGGTGTACCAAGAGACCCAGTACTTC. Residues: CASSLEGRVYQETQYF. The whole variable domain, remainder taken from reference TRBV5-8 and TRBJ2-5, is EAGVTQSPTHLIKTRGQQATLRCSPISGHTSVYWYQQALGLGLQFLLWYDEGEERNRGNFPPRFSGRQFPNYSSELNVNALELEDSALYLCASSLEGRVYQETQYFGPGTRLLVL.

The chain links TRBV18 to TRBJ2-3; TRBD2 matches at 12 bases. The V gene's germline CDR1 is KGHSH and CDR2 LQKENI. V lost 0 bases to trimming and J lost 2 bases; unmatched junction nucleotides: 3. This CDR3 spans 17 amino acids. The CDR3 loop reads CASSPPRLAGDTDTQYF. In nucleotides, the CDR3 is TGTGCCAGCTCACCACCCAGACTAGCGGGAGACACAGATACGCAGTATTTT.

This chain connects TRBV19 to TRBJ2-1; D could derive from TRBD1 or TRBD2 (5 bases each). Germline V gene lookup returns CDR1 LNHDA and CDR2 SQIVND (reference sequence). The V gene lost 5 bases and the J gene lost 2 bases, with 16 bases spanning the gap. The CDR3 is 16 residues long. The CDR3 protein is CASSPPGLRAYNEQFF. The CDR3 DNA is TGTGCCAGTAGTCCGCCGGGGCTACGGGCCTACAATGAGCAGTTCTTC.

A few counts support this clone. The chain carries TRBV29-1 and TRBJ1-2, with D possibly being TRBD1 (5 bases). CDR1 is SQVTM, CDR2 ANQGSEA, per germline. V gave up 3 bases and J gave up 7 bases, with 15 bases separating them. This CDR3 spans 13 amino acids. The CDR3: CSVDFAGLRGYTF. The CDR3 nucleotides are TGCAGCGTTGACTTCGCAGGGCTTCGTGGCTACACCTTC.

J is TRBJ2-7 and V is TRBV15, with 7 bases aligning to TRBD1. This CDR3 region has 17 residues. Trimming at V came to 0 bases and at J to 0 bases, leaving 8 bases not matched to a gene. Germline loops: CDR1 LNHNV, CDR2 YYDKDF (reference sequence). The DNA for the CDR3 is TGTGCCACCAGCAGAGATCGCGAGACAGGGTTCTCCTACGAGCAGTACTTC. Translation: CATSRDRETGFSYEQYF.

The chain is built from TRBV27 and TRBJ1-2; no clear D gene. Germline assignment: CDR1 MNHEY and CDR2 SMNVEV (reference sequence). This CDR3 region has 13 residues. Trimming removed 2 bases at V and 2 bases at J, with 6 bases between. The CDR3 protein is CASSLGFNYGYTF. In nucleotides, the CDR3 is TGTGCCAGCAGTTTAGGGTTCAACTATGGCTACACCTTC.

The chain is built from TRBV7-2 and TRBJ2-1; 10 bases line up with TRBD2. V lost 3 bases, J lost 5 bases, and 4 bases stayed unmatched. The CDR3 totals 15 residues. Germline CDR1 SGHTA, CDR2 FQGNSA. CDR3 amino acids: CASSFQTSGNNEQFF. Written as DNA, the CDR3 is TGTGCCAGCAGCTTCCAAACTAGCGGGAACAATGAGCAGTTCTTC.

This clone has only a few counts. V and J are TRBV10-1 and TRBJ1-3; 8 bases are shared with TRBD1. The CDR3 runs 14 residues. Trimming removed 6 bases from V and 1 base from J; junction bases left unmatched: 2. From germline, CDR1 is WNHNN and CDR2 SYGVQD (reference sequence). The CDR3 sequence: CASSRDRSGNTIYF. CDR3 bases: TGCGCCAGCAGCCGGGACAGGTCTGGAAACACCATATATTTT.

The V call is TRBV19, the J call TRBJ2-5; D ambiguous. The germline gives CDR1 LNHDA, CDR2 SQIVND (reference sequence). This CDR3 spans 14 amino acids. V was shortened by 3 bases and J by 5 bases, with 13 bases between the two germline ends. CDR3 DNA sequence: TGTGCCAGTAGTATGAGTCACTTTTATGAGACCCAGTACTTC. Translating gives CASSMSHFYETQYF.

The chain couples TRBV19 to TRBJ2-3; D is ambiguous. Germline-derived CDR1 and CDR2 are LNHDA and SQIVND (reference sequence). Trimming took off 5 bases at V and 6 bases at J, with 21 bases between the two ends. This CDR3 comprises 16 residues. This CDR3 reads CASSASPAGVGDTQYF. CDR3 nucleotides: TGTGCCAGTAGTGCCTCCCCAGCTGGCGTGGGTGATACGCAGTATTTT.

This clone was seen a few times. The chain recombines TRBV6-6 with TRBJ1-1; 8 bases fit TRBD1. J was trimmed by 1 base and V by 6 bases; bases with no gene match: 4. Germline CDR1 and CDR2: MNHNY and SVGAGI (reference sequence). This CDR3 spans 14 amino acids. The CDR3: CASSGQGWNTEAFF. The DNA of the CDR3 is TGTGCCAGCAGCGGACAGGGTTGGAACACTGAAGCTTTCTTT.

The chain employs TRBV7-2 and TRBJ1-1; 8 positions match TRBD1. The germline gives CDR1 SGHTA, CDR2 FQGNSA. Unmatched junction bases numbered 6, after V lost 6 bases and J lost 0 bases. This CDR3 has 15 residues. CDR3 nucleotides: TGTGCCAGCAGTACCGGACAGGGACTGAACACTGAAGCTTTCTTT. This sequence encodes CASSTGQGLNTEAFF. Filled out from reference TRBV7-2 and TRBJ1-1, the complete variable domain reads GAGVSQSPSNKVTEKGKDVELRCDPISGHTALYWYRQSLGQGLEFLIYFQGNSAPDKSGLPSDRFSAERTGGSVSTLTIQRTQQEDSAVYLCASSTGQGLNTEAFFGQGTRLTVV.

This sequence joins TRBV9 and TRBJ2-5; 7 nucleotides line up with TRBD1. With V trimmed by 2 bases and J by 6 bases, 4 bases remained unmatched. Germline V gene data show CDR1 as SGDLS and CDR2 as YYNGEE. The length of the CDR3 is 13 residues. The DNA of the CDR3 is TGTGCCAGCAGCGTTACAGGGGAGAAGACCCAGTACTTC. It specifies CASSVTGEKTQYF.

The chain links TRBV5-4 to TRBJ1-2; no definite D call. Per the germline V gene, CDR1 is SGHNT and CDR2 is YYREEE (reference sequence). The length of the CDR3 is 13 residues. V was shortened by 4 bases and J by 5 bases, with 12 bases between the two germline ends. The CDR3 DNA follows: TGTGCCAGCAGCCTCGACGGGGAGTATGGCTACACCTTC. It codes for CASSLDGEYGYTF. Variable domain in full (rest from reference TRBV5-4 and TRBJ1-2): ETGVTQSPTHLIKTRGQQVTLRCSSQSGHNTVSWYQQALGQGPQFIFQYYREEENGRGNFPPRFSGLQFPNYSSELNVNALELDDSALYLCASSLDGEYGYTFGSGTRLTVV.

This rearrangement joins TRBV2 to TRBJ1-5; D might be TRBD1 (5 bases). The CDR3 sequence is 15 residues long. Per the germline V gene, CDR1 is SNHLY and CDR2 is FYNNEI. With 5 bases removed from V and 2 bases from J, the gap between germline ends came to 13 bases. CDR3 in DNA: TGTGCCAGCAGTTTCCTGGGGGAGGGCAATCAGCCCCAGCATTTT. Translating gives CASSFLGEGNQPQHF.

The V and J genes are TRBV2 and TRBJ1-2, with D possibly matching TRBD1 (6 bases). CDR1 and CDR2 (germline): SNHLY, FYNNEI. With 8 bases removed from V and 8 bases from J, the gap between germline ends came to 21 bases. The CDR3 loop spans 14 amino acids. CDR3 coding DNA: TGTGCCAGCCCCCCGGGGGGGCGCGGGGTAGGCTACACCTTC. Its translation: CASPPGGRGVGYTF.

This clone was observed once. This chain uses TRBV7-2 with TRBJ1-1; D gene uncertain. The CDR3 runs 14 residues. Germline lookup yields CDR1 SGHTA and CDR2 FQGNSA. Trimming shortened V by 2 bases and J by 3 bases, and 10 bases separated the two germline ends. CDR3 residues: CASSLRGRDTEAFF. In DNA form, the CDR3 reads TGTGCCAGCAGCTTACGTGGGAGGGACACTGAAGCTTTCTTT.

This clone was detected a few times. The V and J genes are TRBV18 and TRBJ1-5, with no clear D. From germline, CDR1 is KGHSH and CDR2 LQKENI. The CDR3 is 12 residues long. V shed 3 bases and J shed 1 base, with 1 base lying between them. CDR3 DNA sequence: TGTGCCAGCTCACCGAGCAATCAGCCCCAGCATTTT. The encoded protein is CASSPSNQPQHF.

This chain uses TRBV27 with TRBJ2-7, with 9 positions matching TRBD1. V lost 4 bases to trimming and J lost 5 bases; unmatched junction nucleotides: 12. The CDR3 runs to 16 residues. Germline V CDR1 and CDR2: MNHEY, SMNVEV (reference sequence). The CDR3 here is CASSSLGTGWFHEQYF. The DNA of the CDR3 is TGTGCCAGCAGTTCCCTGGGGACAGGGTGGTTTCACGAGCAGTACTTC.

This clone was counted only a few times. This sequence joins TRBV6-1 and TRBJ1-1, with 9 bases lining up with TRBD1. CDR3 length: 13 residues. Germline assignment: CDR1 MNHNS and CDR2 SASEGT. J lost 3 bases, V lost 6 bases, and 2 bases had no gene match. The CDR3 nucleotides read TGTGCCAGCAGGGGACAGGGCTACACTGAAGCTTTCTTT. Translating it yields CASRGQGYTEAFF.

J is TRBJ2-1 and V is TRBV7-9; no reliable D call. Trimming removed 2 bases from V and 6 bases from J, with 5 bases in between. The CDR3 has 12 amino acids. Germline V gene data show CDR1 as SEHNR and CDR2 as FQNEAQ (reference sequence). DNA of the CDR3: TGTGCCAGCAGCTTATCGGGCAATGAGCAGTTCTTC. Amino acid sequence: CASSLSGNEQFF. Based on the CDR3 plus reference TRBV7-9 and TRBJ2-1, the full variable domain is DTGVSQNPRHKITKRGQNVTFRCDPISEHNRLYWYRQTLGQGPEFLTYFQNEAQLEKSRLLSDRFSAERPKGSFSTLEIQRTEQGDSAMYLCASSLSGNEQFFGPGTRLTVL.

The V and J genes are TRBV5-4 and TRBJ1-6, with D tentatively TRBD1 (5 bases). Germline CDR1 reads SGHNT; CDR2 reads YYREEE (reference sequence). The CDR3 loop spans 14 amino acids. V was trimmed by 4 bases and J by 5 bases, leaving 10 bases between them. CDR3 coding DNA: TGTGCCAGCAGCCTCCAGGGTCATAATTCACCCCTCCACTTT. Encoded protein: CASSLQGHNSPLHF.

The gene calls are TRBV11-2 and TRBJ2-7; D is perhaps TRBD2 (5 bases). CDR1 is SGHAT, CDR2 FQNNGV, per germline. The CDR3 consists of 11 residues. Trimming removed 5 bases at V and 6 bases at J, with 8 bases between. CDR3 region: CASSQLGEQYF. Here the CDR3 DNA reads TGTGCCAGCAGCCAACTAGGCGAGCAGTACTTC. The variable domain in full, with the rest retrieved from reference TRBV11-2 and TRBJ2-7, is EAGVAQSPRYKIIEKRQSVAFWCNPISGHATLYWYQQILGQGPKLLIQFQNNGVVDDSQLPKDRFSAERLKGVDSTLKIQPAKLEDSAVYLCASSQLGEQYFGPGTRLTVT.

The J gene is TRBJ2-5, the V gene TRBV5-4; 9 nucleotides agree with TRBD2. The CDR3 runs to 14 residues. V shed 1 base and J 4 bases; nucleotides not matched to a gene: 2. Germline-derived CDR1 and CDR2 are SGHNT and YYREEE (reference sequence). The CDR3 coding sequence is TGTGCCAGCAGCTTGAGGGGACTAGCAGAGACCCAGTACTTC. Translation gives CASSLRGLAETQYF.

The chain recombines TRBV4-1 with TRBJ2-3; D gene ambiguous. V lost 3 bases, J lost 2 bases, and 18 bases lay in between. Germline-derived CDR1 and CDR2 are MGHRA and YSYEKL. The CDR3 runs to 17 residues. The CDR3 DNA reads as TGCGCCAGCAGCCATGATGGACGCGTTAGTTTCACAGATACGCAGTATTTT. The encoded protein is CASSHDGRVSFTDTQYF.

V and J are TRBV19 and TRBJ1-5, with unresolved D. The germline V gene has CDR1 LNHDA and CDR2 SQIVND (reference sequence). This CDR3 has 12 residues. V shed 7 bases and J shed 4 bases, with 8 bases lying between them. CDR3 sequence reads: CASNDGNQPQHF. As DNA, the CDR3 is TGTGCCAGTAACGACGGTAATCAGCCCCAGCATTTT.

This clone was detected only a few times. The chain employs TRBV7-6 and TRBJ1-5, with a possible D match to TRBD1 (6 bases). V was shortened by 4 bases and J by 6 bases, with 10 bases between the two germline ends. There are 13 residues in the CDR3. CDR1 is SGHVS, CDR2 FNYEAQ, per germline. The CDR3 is CASSSQGGQPQHF. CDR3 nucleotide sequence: TGTGCCAGCAGCTCACAGGGAGGTCAGCCCCAGCATTTT.

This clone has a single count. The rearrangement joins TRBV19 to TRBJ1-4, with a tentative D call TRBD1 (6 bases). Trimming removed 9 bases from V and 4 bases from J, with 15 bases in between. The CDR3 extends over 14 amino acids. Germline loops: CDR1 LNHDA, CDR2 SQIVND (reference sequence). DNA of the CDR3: TGTGCCAGCAACGAACAGGGTAGTAATGAAAAACTGTTTTTT. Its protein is CASNEQGSNEKLFF.

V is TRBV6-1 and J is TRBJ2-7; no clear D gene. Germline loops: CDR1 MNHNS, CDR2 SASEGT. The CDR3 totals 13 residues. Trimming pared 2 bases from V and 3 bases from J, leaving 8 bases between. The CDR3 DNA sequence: TGTGCCAGCAGTGAACGCGGAAACTACGAGCAGTACTTC. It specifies CASSERGNYEQYF.

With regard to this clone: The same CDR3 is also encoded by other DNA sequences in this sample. Here the CDR3 DNA reads TGTGCCAGCAGCTTGGCACAGGGGGACGAGCAGTACTTC. It yields the protein CASSLAQGDEQYF. This chain joins TRBV7-7 and TRBJ2-7; the match to TRBD1 covers 8 bases. This CDR3 has 13 amino acids. J was trimmed by 5 bases and V by 3 bases; bases with no gene match: 3. Germline V CDR1 and CDR2: SSHAT, FNYEAQ (reference sequence).